This TCR beta chain was profiled in a study of shared clonotypes between healthy human individuals. The overall study: The people who gave samples were a couple of women and a few men aged 18 to 49.

Assay used: immunoSEQ multiplex PCR; TCRdb lists only in-frame clones, some missing. Here the sample spans 1 million to 1.3 million clones, about 80% being singletons. Findings and caveats of the study: Naive CD4 clonotypes were shared across a few donors at roughly 4.6%.

A split of CD4+ cells into CD45RA+ naive and CD45RA-negative memory subsets was performed. Comment on this clone: Its cognate antigen is unknown.

Looked up from germline, CDR1 is MDHEN and CDR2 is SYDVKM. CDR3 length: 14 residues. Deletions cut 4 bases from V and 11 bases from J, with 20 bases between. The sequenced material came from memory CD4+ T cells from PBMCs. Noted subset: CD45RA-negative fraction. The chain is built from TRBV28 and TRBJ1-1; D not resolved. The TCR originated in a man between 18 and 29 years old in good health. Some clones in this sample may be carry-over from other donors' samples. The CDR3 loop reads CASSSPSVLPGAFF. The CDR3 DNA follows: TGTGCCAGCAGTTCCCCGTCGGTTCTCCCTGGGGCTTTCTTT.